This TCR beta chain was sequenced for a study of siplizumab effects on memory and regulatory T cells. Regarding the study as a whole: Proof of suppressive function in proliferating Tregs from siplizumab cultures was not established.

Some clones are missing from TCRdb's copy, which holds only in-frame ones; the method was immunoSEQ multiplex PCR. The sample holds roughly 2,900 clones, roughly 49% seen once. In the mixed lymphocyte reaction, cells were cocultured for about six days at 37°C. In germline, CDR1 is SGHRS, CDR2 YFSETQ. The CDR3 is 15 amino acids. Losses at the gene ends were 2 bases for V and 5 bases for J; bases not matched to a gene: 1. With regard to this clone: The antigen is undetermined.

The V gene is TRBV5-1, the J gene TRBJ2-1, with TRBD2 matching over 13 bases. The sequenced material came from CFSE-low (dividing) CD4+ T cells sorted from an allogeneic mixed lymphocyte reaction. The clonotype originates from a human donor in good health; the cells came from an allogeneic mixed lymphocyte reaction. CDR3 sequence: CASSLGTSGNNEQFF. The CDR3 DNA reads as TGCGCCAGCAGCTTAGGGACTAGCGGGAACAATGAGCAGTTCTTC. The complete variable domain, with remaining parts taken from reference TRBV5-1 and TRBJ2-1, reads KAGVTQTPRYLIKTRGQQVTLSCSPISGHRSVSWYQQTPGQGLQFLFEYFSETQRNKGNFPGRFSGRQFSNSRSEMNVSTLELGDSALYLCASSLGTSGNNEQFFGPGTRLTVL.